The clone carrying this T cell receptor (beta chain) was counted many times. Its antigen is still unknown. These data belong to a study of T cell repertoires in cytomegalovirus infection. Study-level background: Both CMV infection and a matching HLA type were indicated by public TCR beta signatures.

Whole-study findings and limits: Clonotypes of TCR beta that were HLA-C-restricted and CMV-specific dominated the ex vivo response. Cumulative frequency of public TCR beta families picked out carriers of CMV plus the relevant HLA.

From germline, CDR1 is SGHVS and CDR2 FQNEAQ. CDR3 length: 13 residues. Deletions cut 2 bases from V and 0 bases from J, with 4 bases between. TCRdb re-analysed the reads in MiXCR, keeping a single row per CDR3 protein. The sample includes fewer than 550,000 distinct CDR3 sequences, roughly 31% of them seen just once. The chain carries TRBV7-8 and TRBJ1-1; D gene ambiguous. The TCR originated in a human donor in good health (CMV status not recorded). Some clones in this sample may be carry-over from other donors' samples. The sample taken for sequencing was PBMCs. DNA for the CDR3: TGTGCCAGCAGCTTAAAGGTGAACACTGAAGCTTTCTTT. It yields the protein CASSLKVNTEAFF.